This TCR beta chain was identified during a study of T cell repertoires in cytomegalovirus infection. Study overall: Through public TCR beta signatures, both CMV infection and matching HLA type were indicated.

The V gene's germline CDR1 is SGHAT and CDR2 FQDESV (reference sequence). Trimming pared 5 bases from V and 7 bases from J, leaving 15 bases between. The CDR3 has 14 residues. As regards this clonotype: Its antigen is as yet unknown.

TCRdb ran MiXCR on the reads and lists one entry per CDR3 protein. The sample consists of 450,000 to 650,000 distinct CDR3 sequences, less than 30% of them appearing once. Findings of the study overall: Cumulative public TCR beta family frequency identified CMV carriers with the relevant HLA. In two of eight donors, the top clonotype was HLA-C-restricted CMV-specific.

The rearrangement joins TRBV11-1 to TRBJ2-1; a possible D gene is TRBD2 (5 bases). The source material was PBMCs. This receptor was obtained from a human donor in good health (CMV status not recorded). Some clones in this sample may be carry-over from other donors' samples. The CDR3 bases are TGTGCCAGCAGCAATAATCCGGGAAAAAATGAGCAGTTCTTC. Its translation is CASSNNPGKNEQFF.